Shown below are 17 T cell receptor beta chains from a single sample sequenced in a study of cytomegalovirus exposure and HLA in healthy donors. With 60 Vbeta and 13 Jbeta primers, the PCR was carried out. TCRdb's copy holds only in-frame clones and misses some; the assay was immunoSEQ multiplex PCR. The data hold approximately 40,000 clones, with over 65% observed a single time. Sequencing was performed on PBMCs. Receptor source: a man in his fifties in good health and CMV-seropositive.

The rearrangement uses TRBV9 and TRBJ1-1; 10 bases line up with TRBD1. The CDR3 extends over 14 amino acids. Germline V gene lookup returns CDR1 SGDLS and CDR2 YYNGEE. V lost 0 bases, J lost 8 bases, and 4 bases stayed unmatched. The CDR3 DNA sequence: TGTGCCAGCAGCGTAGGGACAGGGGGATACGAAGCTTTCTTT. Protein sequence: CASSVGTGGYEAFF.

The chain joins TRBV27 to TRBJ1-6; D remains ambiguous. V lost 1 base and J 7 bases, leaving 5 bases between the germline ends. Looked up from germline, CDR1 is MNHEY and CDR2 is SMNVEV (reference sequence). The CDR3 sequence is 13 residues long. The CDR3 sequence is CASSLFPNSPLHF. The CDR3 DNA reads TGTGCCAGCAGTTTATTCCCAAATTCACCCCTCCACTTT.

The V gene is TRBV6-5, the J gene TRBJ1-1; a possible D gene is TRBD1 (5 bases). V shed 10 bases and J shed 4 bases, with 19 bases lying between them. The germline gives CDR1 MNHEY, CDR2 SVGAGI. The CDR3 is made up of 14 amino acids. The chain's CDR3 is CATRDGERGTEAFF. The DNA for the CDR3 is TGTGCCACCCGGGACGGCGAGCGGGGCACTGAAGCTTTCTTT.

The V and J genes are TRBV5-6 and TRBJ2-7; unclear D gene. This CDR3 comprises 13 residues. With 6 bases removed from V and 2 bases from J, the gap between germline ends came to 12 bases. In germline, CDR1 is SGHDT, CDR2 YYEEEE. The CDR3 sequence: CASTMVQAYEQYF. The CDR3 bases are TGTGCCAGCACCATGGTCCAGGCCTACGAGCAGTACTTC.

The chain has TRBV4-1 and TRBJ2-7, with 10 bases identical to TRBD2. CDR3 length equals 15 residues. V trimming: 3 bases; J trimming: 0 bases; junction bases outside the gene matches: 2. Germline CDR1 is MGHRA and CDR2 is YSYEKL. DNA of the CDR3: TGCGCCAGCAGCCATTTAGCGGGGGGCTCCTACGAGCAGTACTTC. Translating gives CASSHLAGGSYEQYF.

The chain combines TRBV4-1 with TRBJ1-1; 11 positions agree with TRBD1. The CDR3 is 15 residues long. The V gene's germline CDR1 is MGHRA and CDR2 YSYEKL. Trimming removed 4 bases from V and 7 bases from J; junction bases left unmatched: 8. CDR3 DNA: TGCGCCAGCAGCCGAGTACCGGGACAGGGGGATGAAGCTTTCTTT. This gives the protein CASSRVPGQGDEAFF.

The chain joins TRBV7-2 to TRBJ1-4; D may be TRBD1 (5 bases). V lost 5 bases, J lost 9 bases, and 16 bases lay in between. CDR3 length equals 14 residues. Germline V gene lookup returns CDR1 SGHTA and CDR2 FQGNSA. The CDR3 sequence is CASSPGGSFKKLFF. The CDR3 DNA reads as TGTGCCAGCAGCCCCGGGGGTTCCTTTAAAAAACTGTTTTTT.

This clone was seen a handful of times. This chain's CDR3 is CATSRDNGQGFF. DNA for the CDR3: TGTGCCACCAGCAGAGATAATGGACAGGGTTTTTTT. The J gene is TRBJ1-4, the V gene TRBV15, with 8 bases matching TRBD1. The CDR3 extends over 12 amino acids. Trimming at V came to 0 bases and at J to 17 bases, leaving 5 bases not matched to a gene. Germline V gene sequence: CDR1 LNHNV, CDR2 YYDKDF (reference sequence).

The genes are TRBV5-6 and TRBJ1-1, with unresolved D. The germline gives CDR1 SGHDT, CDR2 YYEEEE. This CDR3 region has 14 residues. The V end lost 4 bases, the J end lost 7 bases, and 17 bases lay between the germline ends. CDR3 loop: CASSRYEQPVEAFF. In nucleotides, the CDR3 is TGTGCCAGCAGCCGTTATGAACAGCCTGTTGAAGCTTTCTTT. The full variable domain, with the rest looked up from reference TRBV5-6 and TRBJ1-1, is DAGVTQSPTHLIKTRGQQVTLRCSPKSGHDTVSWYQQALGQGPQFIFQYYEEEERQRGNFPDRFSGHQFPNYSSELNVNALLLGDSALYLCASSRYEQPVEAFFGQGTRLTVV.

CDR3 coding DNA: TGTGCCAGCAGCTCGGGTCCTAGCGGGGGGTACAATGAGCAGTTCTTC. Residues: CASSSGPSGGYNEQFF. The chain recombines TRBV11-1 with TRBJ2-1, with TRBD2 matching 11 bases. CDR1 is SGHAT and CDR2 is FQDESV in the germline V gene (reference sequence). CDR3 length: 16 amino acids. The ends lost 4 bases at V and 4 bases at J; junction bases unmatched: 6.

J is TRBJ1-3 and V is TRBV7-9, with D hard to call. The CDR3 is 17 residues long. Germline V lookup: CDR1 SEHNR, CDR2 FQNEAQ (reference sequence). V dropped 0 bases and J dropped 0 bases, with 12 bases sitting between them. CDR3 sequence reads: CASSLARQLVSGNTIYF. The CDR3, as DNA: TGTGCCAGCAGCTTAGCGCGGCAGCTAGTCTCTGGAAACACCATATATTTT.

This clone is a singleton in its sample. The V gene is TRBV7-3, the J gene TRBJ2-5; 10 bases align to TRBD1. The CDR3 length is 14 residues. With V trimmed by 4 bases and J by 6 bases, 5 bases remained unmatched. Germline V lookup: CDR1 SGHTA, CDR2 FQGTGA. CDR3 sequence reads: CASSSGTGDKTQYF. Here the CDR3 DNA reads TGTGCCAGCAGCTCCGGGACAGGGGATAAGACCCAGTACTTC.

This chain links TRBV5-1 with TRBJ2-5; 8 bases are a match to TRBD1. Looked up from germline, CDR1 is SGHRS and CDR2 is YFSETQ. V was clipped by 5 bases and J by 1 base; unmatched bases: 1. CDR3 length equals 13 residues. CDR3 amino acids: CASRQGGQETQYF. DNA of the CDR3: TGCGCCAGCAGACAGGGGGGCCAAGAGACCCAGTACTTC.

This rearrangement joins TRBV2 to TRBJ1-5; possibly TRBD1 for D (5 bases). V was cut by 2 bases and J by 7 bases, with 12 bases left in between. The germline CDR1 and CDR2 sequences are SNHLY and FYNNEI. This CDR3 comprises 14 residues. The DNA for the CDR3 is TGTGCCAGCAGTGAACAGGGTGTAAGCCAGCCCCAGCATTTT. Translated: CASSEQGVSQPQHF.

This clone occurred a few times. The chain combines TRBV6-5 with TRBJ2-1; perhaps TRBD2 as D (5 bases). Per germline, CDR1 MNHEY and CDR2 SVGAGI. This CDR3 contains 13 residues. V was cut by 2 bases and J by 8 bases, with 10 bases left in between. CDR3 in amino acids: CASSYATGYEQFF. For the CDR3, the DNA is TGTGCCAGCAGTTACGCGACGGGGTATGAGCAGTTCTTC.

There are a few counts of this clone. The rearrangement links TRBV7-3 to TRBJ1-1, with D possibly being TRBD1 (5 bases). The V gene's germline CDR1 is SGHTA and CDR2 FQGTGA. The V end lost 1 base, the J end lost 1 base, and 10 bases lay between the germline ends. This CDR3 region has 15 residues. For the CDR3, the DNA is TGTGCCAGCAGCTTAATGGGTCAGGGGAACACTGAAGCTTTCTTT. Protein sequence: CASSLMGQGNTEAFF.

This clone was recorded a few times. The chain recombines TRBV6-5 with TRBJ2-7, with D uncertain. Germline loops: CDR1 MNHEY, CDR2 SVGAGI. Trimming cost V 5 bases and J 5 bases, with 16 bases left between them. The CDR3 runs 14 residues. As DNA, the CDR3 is TGTGCCAGCAGTGACCCTAGAGTTGGTCACGAGCAGTACTTC. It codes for CASSDPRVGHEQYF.